This paragraph reports one T cell receptor (beta chain). No antigen is known for it. This CDR3 has 18 amino acids. Germline CDR1 reads SGHTA; CDR2 reads FQGTGA. The V and J ends lost 5 bases and 1 base, in that order; junction bases with no gene match: 12. This sample stems from a study of CD8 T cells in ankylosing spondylitis. Scientists made TCR beta libraries using quantitative 5'-RACE with molecular barcodes. Via MiXCR, TCRdb re-called the 5' RACE reads, giving one row per CDR3 protein. Among roughly 670,000 distinct CDR3 sequences listed, around 19% were seen once. The study, taken as a whole, reports: Seemingly distinctive of ankylosing spondylitis blood was a TCR beta motif formed by eight highly homologous variants. CD8+ cells made up the disease-linked clones, which were relatively rare in peripheral blood. Reports say disease-linked clones showed up significantly more in matched ankylosing spondylitis synovial fluid.

Material: blood, either unsorted or a sorted T cell fraction (not recorded which). The chain carries TRBV7-3 and TRBJ2-1; 9 bases line up with TRBD2. The TCR comes from a male donor with ankylosing spondylitis. This CDR3 is CASSAGIRLADSYNEQFF. As DNA, the CDR3 is TGTGCCAGCAGCGCAGGCATCCGACTAGCGGATTCCTACAATGAGCAGTTCTTC.